This TCR beta chain was captured by sequencing in a study of blood T cell repertoires in COVID-19. Looking at the study overall: Samples of COVID-19 (acute and convalescent) were obtained from the United States, Italy and Spain. PBMCs, B-cell-depleted T cells, or T cells were the source of the cDNA or gDNA that made up the material.

The CDR3 is made up of 14 amino acids. The germline V and J ends were trimmed by 0 bases and 3 bases, with 12 bases remaining between them. Germline V lookup: CDR1 SQVTM, CDR2 ANQGSEA. Per the original data handling: Amplification of reference gene primers provided the estimated nucleated cell counts. The table came from immunoSEQ multiplex PCR; TCRdb's copy has only in-frame clones and leaves some out. Clonal size and the V and J genes are those of that table, whereas D and trimming came from the DNA. The data contain 70,000 to 80,000 clones, about 86% of them seen just once; the ten biggest clones take up around a sixth.

The sequence was collected from a man older than 75 in a cohort sampled during active COVID-19. The V and J genes are TRBV29-1 and TRBJ2-7, with a possible D match to TRBD2 (5 bases). What was sequenced was peripheral blood. The CDR3 DNA follows: TGCAGCGTTGAAGATTCGACTACTAACTACGAGCAGTACTTC. This encodes CSVEDSTTNYEQYF.